This paragraph reports one T cell receptor beta chain. Its target is not known. This sample stems from a study of cytomegalovirus exposure and HLA in healthy donors. Germline CDR1 SNHLY, CDR2 FYNNEI. This CDR3 region has 13 residues. J gave up 10 bases and V 5 bases, and 5 bases lay outside the gene matches. Study-wide results and caveats: In a later analysis, productive TCRs from donors in an Asian-associated ancestry cluster reportedly carried fewer N-insertions than the cohort mean.

PCR was performed using 60 Vbeta and 13 Jbeta primers. Using immunoSEQ multiplex PCR, the repertoire was profiled, and TCRdb retains in-frame clones only, with some absent. The sample shows 150,000 to 200,000 clones, more than 75% of them seen only once. The V call is TRBV2, the J call TRBJ1-6; 7 bases line up with TRBD1. This sequence was found in a woman in her twenties or thirties in good health and CMV-seropositive. The sample consisted of PBMCs. The CDR3 protein is CASSLQGPSPLHF. The CDR3 DNA reads as TGTGCCAGCAGTCTACAGGGGCCCTCACCCCTCCACTTT.